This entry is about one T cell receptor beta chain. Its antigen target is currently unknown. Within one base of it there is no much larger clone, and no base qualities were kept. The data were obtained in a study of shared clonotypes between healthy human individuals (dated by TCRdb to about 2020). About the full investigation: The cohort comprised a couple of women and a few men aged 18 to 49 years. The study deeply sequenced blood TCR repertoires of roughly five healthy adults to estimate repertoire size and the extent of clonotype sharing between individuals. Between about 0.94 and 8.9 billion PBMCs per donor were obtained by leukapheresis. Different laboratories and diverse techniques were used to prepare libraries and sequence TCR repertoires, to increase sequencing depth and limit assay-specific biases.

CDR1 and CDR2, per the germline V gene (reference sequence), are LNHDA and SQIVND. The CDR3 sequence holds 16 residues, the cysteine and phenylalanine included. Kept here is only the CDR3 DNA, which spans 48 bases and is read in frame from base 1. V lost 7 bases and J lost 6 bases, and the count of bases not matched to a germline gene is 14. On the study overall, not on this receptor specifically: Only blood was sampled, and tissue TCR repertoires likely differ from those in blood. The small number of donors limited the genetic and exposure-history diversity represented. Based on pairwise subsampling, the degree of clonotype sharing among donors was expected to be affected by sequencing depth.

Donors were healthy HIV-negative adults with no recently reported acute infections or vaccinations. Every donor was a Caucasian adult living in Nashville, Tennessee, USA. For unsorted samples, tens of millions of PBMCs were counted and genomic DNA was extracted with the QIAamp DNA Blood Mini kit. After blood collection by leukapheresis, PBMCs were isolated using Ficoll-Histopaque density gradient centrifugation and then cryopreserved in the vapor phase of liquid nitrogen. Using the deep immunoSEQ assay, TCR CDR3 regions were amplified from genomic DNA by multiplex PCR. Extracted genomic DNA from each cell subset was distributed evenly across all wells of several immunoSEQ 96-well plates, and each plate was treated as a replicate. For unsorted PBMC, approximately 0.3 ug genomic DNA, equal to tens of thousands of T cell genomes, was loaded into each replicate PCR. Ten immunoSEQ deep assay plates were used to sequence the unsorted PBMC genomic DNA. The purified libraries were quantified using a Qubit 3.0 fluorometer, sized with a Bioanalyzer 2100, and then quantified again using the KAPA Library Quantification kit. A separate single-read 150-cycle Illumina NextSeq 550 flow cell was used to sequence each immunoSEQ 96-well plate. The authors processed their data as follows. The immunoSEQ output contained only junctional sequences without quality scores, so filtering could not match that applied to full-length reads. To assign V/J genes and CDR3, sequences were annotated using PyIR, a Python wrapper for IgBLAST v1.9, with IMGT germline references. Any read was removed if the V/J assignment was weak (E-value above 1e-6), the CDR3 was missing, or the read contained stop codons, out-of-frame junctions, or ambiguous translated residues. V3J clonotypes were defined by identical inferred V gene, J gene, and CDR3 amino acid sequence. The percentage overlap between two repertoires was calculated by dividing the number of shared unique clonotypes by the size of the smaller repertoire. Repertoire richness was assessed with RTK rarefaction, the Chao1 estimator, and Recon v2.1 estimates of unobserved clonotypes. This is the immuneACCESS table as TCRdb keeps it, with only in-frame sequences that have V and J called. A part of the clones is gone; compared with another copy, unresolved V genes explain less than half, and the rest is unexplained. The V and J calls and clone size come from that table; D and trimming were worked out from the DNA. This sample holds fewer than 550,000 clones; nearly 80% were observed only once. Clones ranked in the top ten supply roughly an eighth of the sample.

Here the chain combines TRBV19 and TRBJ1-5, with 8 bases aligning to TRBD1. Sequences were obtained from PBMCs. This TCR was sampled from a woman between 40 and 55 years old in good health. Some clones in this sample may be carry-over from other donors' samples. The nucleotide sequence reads TGTGCCAGTACCCCCCAGGGAGGGCAGGGGGCTCAGCCCCAGCATTTT. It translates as CASTPQGGQGAQPQHF.